This is a list of T cell receptor beta chains from one sample in a study of T cells in narcolepsy. The assay was immunoSEQ multiplex PCR, and TCRdb's table has in-frame clones only and misses some. The sample holds tens of thousands of clones, approximately 62% seen once. Sequencing was done on a sample of memory (CD45RA-) CD4+ T cells from blood. The receptors come from a human donor in good health. CDR3s include the opening cysteine and the closing phenylalanine or tryptophan. A D gene is named only where the DNA matches it firmly. Not every row has a clone size; where given, it reads once, few, many or a size class.

J | D | V | size | DNA | CDR3
TRBJ2-7 | NA | TRBV6-5 | once | TGTGCCAGCAGTTACTCAGGTGTTAGCGGAGTCTACGAGCAGTACTTC | CASSYSGVSGVYEQYF
TRBJ2-7 | NA | TRBV4-3 | few | TGCGCCAGCAGCCAAGAGGCCGGACTGGCGCAGTACTTC | CASSQEAGLAQYF
TRBJ1-1 | NA | TRBV28 | NA | TGTGCCAGCAGTTCCGGGTTCGGCACTGAAGCTTTCTTT | CASSSGFGTEAFF
TRBJ1-6 | NA | TRBV6-1 | few | TGTGCCAGCAGTGAAACCCTACGGGCCTCCTATTCACCCCTCCACTTT | CASSETLRASYSPLHF
TRBJ2-3 | TRBD2 | TRBV9 | few | TGTGCCAGCAGCTCCGGGACTAGGACCACAGATACGCAGTATTTT | CASSSGTRTTDTQYF
TRBJ1-6 | NA | TRBV7-3 | once | TGTGCCAGCAGCTTAGGCGGGGGCGAATCACCCCTCCACTTT | CASSLGGGESPLHF
TRBJ2-3 | TRBD1 | TRBV27 | NA | TGTGCCAGCAGTTCCCTCGGACAGGGAGGTTACACAGATACGCAGTATTTT | CASSSLGQGGYTDTQYF
TRBJ2-7 | TRBD1 | TRBV2 | NA | TGTGCCAGCAGCGCAGGGACAGCCACTAAGGTCTCCTACGAGCAGTACTTC | CASSAGTATKVSYEQYF
TRBJ1-4 | NA | TRBV19 | NA | TGTGCCAGTTCCCTCCGGGGGGGTAAAGCTAATGAAAAACTGTTTTTT | CASSLRGGKANEKLFF
TRBJ1-3 | NA | TRBV4-3 | few | TGCGCCAGCAGCCAAGGAATGGGGAACACCATATATTTT | CASSQGMGNTIYF
TRBJ2-7 | NA | TRBV7-2 | NA | TGTGCCAGCAGCCCCTCACCTGCTAGCTCCTACGAGCAGTACTTC | CASSPSPASSYEQYF
TRBJ2-7 | TRBD1 | TRBV28 | NA | TGTGCCAGCAGGACACAGGGGGACAGGGGGCAGTACTTC | CASRTQGDRGQYF
TRBJ1-6 | TRBD1 | TRBV9 | NA | TGTGCCAGCAGCGGGGACAGGGGTGATAATTCACCCCTCCACTTT | CASSGDRGDNSPLHF
TRBJ1-5 | NA | TRBV29-1 | NA | TGCAGCGTCGGAGGCATATCGGGCCAGCCCCAGCATTTT | CSVGGISGQPQHF